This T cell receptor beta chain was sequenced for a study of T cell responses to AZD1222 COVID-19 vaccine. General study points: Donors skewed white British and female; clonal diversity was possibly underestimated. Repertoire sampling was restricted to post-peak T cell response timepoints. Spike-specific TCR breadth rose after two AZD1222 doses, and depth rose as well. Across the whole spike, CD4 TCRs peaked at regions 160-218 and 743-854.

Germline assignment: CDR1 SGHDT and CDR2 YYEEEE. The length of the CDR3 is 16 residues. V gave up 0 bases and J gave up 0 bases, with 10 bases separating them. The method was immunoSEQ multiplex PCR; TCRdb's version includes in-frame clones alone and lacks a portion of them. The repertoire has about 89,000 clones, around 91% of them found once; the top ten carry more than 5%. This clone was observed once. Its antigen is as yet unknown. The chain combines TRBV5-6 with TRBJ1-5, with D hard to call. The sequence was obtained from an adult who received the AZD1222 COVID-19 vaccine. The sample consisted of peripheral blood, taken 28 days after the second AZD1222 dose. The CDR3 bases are TGTGCCAGCAGCTTGGATGGGGAATATAGCAATCAGCCCCAGCATTTT. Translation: CASSLDGEYSNQPQHF.